These 26 T cell receptor beta chains were all obtained from the same sample, sequenced in a study of T-cell memory formation after mild COVID-19. TCRdb called the 5' RACE reads again in MiXCR, with one record for every CDR3 protein. The sample lists roughly 150,000 distinct CDR3 sequences, approximately 25% occurring once. The specimen was PBMCs or a T cell subset sorted from them (not recorded which). Receptors originate from an adult woman who had mild COVID-19 (a few samples of this study predate the infection). Cell type and time point are not known.

V and J are TRBV5-1 and TRBJ2-7; TRBD1 matches at 10 bases. The germline V gene has CDR1 SGHRS and CDR2 YFSETQ. J was trimmed by 5 bases and V by 4 bases; bases with no gene match: 6. This CDR3 is built from 14 residues. CDR3 DNA: TGCGCCAGCAGCGGAGGACAGGGGGTCCACGAGCAGTACTTC. Translating it yields CASSGGQGVHEQYF. The full variable domain, with the rest looked up from reference TRBV5-1 and TRBJ2-7, is KAGVTQTPRYLIKTRGQQVTLSCSPISGHRSVSWYQQTPGQGLQFLFEYFSETQRNKGNFPGRFSGRQFSNSRSEMNVSTLELGDSALYLCASSGGQGVHEQYFGPGTRLTVT.

This clonotype was seen a handful of times. The chain is built from TRBV7-6 and TRBJ2-3; D might be TRBD2 (6 bases). The V end was cut by 8 bases, the J end by 2 bases, with 14 bases between. The CDR3 sequence is 14 residues long. Germline V CDR1 and CDR2: SGHVS, FNYEAQ. CDR3 sequence (DNA): TGTGCCAGCCAACCGGGACTCGACACAGATACGCAGTATTTT. Its translation: CASQPGLDTDTQYF.

This clonotype was counted once. The rearrangement links TRBV2 to TRBJ2-7, with 7 bases fitting TRBD1. Germline CDR1 and CDR2: SNHLY and FYNNEI. Unmatched junction bases numbered 6, after V lost 6 bases and J lost 1 base. The CDR3 has 14 amino acids. Written as DNA, the CDR3 is TGTGCCAGCAGCGACGGGACAGCTTCCTACGAGCAGTACTTC. Translating gives CASSDGTASYEQYF.

The chain employs TRBV7-2 and TRBJ2-5, with D possibly being TRBD1 or TRBD2 (5 bases each). Germline CDR1 is SGHTA and CDR2 is FQGNSA. The V end lost 6 bases, the J end lost 4 bases, and 15 bases lay between the germline ends. This CDR3 is 14 amino acids long. The CDR3 loop reads CASSSDGAGETQYF. CDR3 DNA sequence: TGTGCCAGCAGTTCAGACGGGGCCGGAGAGACCCAGTACTTC.

Remarks on this clonotype: The junction does not match germline at one end; this may be a read error. The chain combines TRBV5-1 with TRBJ2-3; D perhaps matches TRBD2 (6 bases). Germline loops: CDR1 SGHRS, CDR2 YFSETQ. The CDR3 covers 15 residues. The CDR3 loop reads CASSTAGPKTDTQYF. The CDR3, as DNA: TGTGCCAGCAGTACGGCGGGACCAAAGACAGATACGCAGTATTTT.

The chain recombines TRBV3-1 with TRBJ2-7, with 7 bases identical to TRBD2. The CDR3 has 14 amino acids. Germline lookup yields CDR1 LGHDT and CDR2 YNNKEL (reference sequence). After removal of 3 bases from V and 5 bases from J, the junction contained 7 bases not matched to a gene. CDR3 in amino acids: CASSHTGLTDEQYF. The CDR3 coding sequence is TGTGCCAGCAGCCACACGGGACTAACAGACGAGCAGTACTTC.

The V and J genes are TRBV5-1 and TRBJ1-1; possibly TRBD1 for D (5 bases). V was shortened by 0 bases and J by 0 bases, with 9 bases between the two germline ends. CDR1 SGHRS and CDR2 YFSETQ come from the germline V gene. CDR3 length: 15 amino acids. Here the CDR3 reads CASSLVPGMNTEAFF. The CDR3 nucleotides are TGCGCCAGCAGCTTGGTTCCAGGGATGAACACTGAAGCTTTCTTT. The whole variable domain, filled in from reference TRBV5-1 and TRBJ1-1, reads KAGVTQTPRYLIKTRGQQVTLSCSPISGHRSVSWYQQTPGQGLQFLFEYFSETQRNKGNFPGRFSGRQFSNSRSEMNVSTLELGDSALYLCASSLVPGMNTEAFFGQGTRLTVV.

J is TRBJ2-2 and V is TRBV6-1; D is uncertain. The V end was cut by 6 bases, the J end by 6 bases, with 8 bases between. The CDR3 contains 12 residues. Looked up from germline, CDR1 is MNHNS and CDR2 is SASEGT. The CDR3 here is CASRGMAGELFF. The CDR3 DNA sequence: TGTGCCAGCAGAGGGATGGCCGGGGAGCTGTTTTTT.

This clonotype was detected only a few times. The chain combines TRBV6-5 with TRBJ2-7; maybe TRBD2 (7 bases). The CDR3 spans 14 residues. Per the germline V gene, CDR1 is MNHEY and CDR2 is SVGAGI. Between the trimmed V and J ends, which lost 3 bases and 4 bases, there was a span of 13 bases. The DNA for the CDR3 is TGTGCCAGCAGTTATACAGGGAGGGTTTACGAGCAGTACTTC. Its translation is CASSYTGRVYEQYF.

The chain combines TRBV6-5 with TRBJ1-2; D unclear. The V gene lost 7 bases and the J gene lost 1 base, with 16 bases spanning the gap. Per germline, CDR1 MNHEY and CDR2 SVGAGI. The CDR3 is made up of 15 amino acids. The CDR3 spells CASKSPRSFNYGYTF. In nucleotides, the CDR3 is TGTGCCAGCAAGTCCCCTCGGAGTTTTAACTATGGCTACACCTTC.

The chain carries TRBV9 and TRBJ2-3; D is possibly TRBD1 or TRBD2 (5 bases each). Trimming pared 0 bases from V and 4 bases from J, leaving 12 bases between. This CDR3 contains 15 residues. Germline assignment: CDR1 SGDLS and CDR2 YYNGEE. CDR3 coding DNA: TGTGCCAGCAGCGTAGGGGACCGGTGGGCAGATACGCAGTATTTT. This codes for CASSVGDRWADTQYF.

This chain joins TRBV6-2 or TRBV6-3 and TRBJ2-7, with 10 nucleotides matching TRBD2. Germline lookup yields CDR1 MNHEY and CDR2 SVGEGT. Losses at the gene ends were 0 bases for V and 4 bases for J; bases not matched to a gene: 6. This CDR3 is 16 amino acids long. CDR3 coding DNA: TGTGCCAGCAGTTACTCGAGGCTAGCGGGAGAGTACGAGCAGTACTTC. Its protein product is CASSYSRLAGEYEQYF.

The chain recombines TRBV9 with TRBJ2-7, with TRBD1 identical over 8 bases. CDR1 is SGDLS and CDR2 is YYNGEE in the germline V gene. Trimming at V came to 4 bases and at J to 2 bases, leaving 8 bases not matched to a gene. The CDR3 length is 15 residues. This chain's CDR3 is CASSPTRDRTYEQYF. The CDR3 DNA reads TGTGCCAGCAGCCCCACCCGGGACAGGACCTACGAGCAGTACTTC.

The rearrangement joins TRBV27 to TRBJ2-1, with 8 bases matching TRBD2. The germline CDR1 and CDR2 sequences are MNHEY and SMNVEV (reference sequence). V gave up 7 bases and J gave up 5 bases; unmatched junction bases: 16. The CDR3 spans 17 residues. The CDR3 protein is CASKRGGGRITDNEQFF. In DNA, the CDR3 is TGTGCCAGCAAAAGAGGAGGCGGGAGGATAACAGACAATGAGCAGTTCTTC.

This clonotype was picked up a small number of times. J is TRBJ1-6 and V is TRBV7-6; no clear D. The germline gives CDR1 SGHVS, CDR2 FNYEAQ. The CDR3 has 13 residues. The V end was cut by 4 bases, the J end by 3 bases, with 4 bases between. The CDR3 loop is CASSSDYNSPLHF. CDR3 coding DNA: TGTGCCAGCAGCTCCGACTATAATTCACCCCTCCACTTT.

This clonotype was seen a few times. The rearrangement uses TRBV11-1 and TRBJ2-1; 7 nucleotides match TRBD1. The CDR3 is 15 amino acids. V lost 5 bases and J lost 6; bases outside the gene matches: 10. Germline CDR1 and CDR2: SGHAT and FQDESV (reference sequence). The CDR3 region is CASSPVVSGGNEQFF. The CDR3 DNA reads TGTGCCAGCAGCCCAGTGGTGTCAGGGGGCAATGAGCAGTTCTTC.

The chain is built from TRBV11-2 and TRBJ1-2; D is undetermined. With 0 bases removed from V and 6 bases from J, the gap between germline ends came to 8 bases. The CDR3 covers 13 residues. Germline V lookup: CDR1 SGHAT, CDR2 FQNNGV. DNA of the CDR3: TGTGCCAGCAGCTTAGAAACGGGGAATGGCTACACCTTC. The encoded protein is CASSLETGNGYTF.

The CDR3 sequence: CASSLRLAGLAEQFF. The DNA of the CDR3 is TGTGCCAGCAGCTTGAGGCTAGCGGGACTAGCGGAGCAGTTCTTC. V usage is TRBV7-6 and J usage is TRBJ2-1, with 10 bases aligning to TRBD2. Trimming took 3 bases from V and 10 from J; bases not matched to a gene: 9. Germline CDR1 reads SGHVS; CDR2 reads FNYEAQ. This CDR3 region has 15 residues.

This sequence joins TRBV7-9 and TRBJ1-1; maybe TRBD1 (5 bases). This CDR3 has 16 residues. Germline V gives CDR1 SEHNR, CDR2 FQNEAQ (reference sequence). V dropped 0 bases and J dropped 1 base, with 12 bases sitting between them. CDR3 sequence: CASSLALTGPNTEAFF. For the CDR3, the DNA is TGTGCCAGCAGCTTAGCATTAACAGGCCCGAACACTGAAGCTTTCTTT.

This clonotype was seen only a few times. This CDR3 reads CASSSAWTPNTGELFF. CDR3 DNA: TGTGCCAGCAGTTCCGCGTGGACACCGAACACCGGGGAGCTGTTTTTT. This chain links TRBV12-3 or TRBV12-4 with TRBJ2-2; D is perhaps TRBD1 (5 bases). The CDR3 runs 16 residues. Trimming stripped 4 bases from V and 0 bases from J, with 12 bases between.

This chain links TRBV7-3 with TRBJ2-3, with 10 nucleotides matching TRBD2. Trimming at V came to 5 bases and at J to 6 bases, leaving 11 bases not matched to a gene. Germline lookup yields CDR1 SGHTA and CDR2 FQGTGA. CDR3 length: 16 residues. CDR3 DNA: TGTGCCAGCAGCCCGATAGCGGGGGGACCTACGGATACGCAGTATTTT. Translated, it gives CASSPIAGGPTDTQYF.

This clonotype was seen a handful of times. V usage is TRBV2 and J usage is TRBJ2-5, with 7 positions matching TRBD2. Germline V gene sequence: CDR1 SNHLY, CDR2 FYNNEI. V shed 2 bases and J 2 bases; nucleotides not matched to a gene: 8. The length of the CDR3 is 16 residues. CDR3 residues: CASSESLGGGQETQYF. CDR3 bases: TGTGCCAGCAGTGAAAGCTTGGGCGGGGGTCAAGAGACCCAGTACTTC. Looking up the rest from reference TRBV2 and TRBJ2-5 gives the full variable domain: EPEVTQTPSHQVTQMGQEVILRCVPISNHLYFYWYRQILGQKVEFLVSFYNNEISEKSEIFDDQFSVERPDGSNFTLKIRSTKLEDSAMYFCASSESLGGGQETQYFGPGTRLLVL.

The chain couples TRBV2 to TRBJ2-1, with D tentatively TRBD2 (7 bases). The CDR3 sequence is 16 residues long. Germline V gene lookup returns CDR1 SNHLY and CDR2 FYNNEI. V was clipped by 5 bases and J by 0 bases, with 14 bases between them. CDR3 in amino acids: CASSQRGEGSYNEQFF. The DNA for the CDR3 is TGTGCCAGCAGTCAGAGGGGGGAGGGCTCCTACAATGAGCAGTTCTTC. Variable domain in full (rest from reference TRBV2 and TRBJ2-1): EPEVTQTPSHQVTQMGQEVILRCVPISNHLYFYWYRQILGQKVEFLVSFYNNEISEKSEIFDDQFSVERPDGSNFTLKIRSTKLEDSAMYFCASSQRGEGSYNEQFFGPGTRLTVL.

This clonotype appeared a few times. The V call is TRBV29-1, the J call TRBJ2-7; TRBD1 agrees at 9 bases. Germline V gene data show CDR1 as SQVTM and CDR2 as ANQGSEA. CDR3 length: 15 amino acids. With V trimmed by 2 bases and J by 3 bases, 8 bases remained unmatched. CDR3 bases: TGCAGCGTTGAACTTGCCGGGACAGGGAACTACGAGCAGTACTTC. Amino acid sequence: CSVELAGTGNYEQYF.

The gene calls are TRBV20-1 and TRBJ1-1; D remains ambiguous. Per germline, CDR1 DFQATT and CDR2 SNEGSKA (reference sequence). Trimming took 3 bases from V and 0 from J, leaving 8 bases between them. There are 13 residues in the CDR3. CDR3 sequence reads: CSASDDLNTEAFF. As DNA, the CDR3 is TGCAGTGCTAGCGACGACCTGAACACTGAAGCTTTCTTT.

V usage is TRBV3-1 and J usage is TRBJ2-7, with 7 bases lining up with TRBD1. V shed 0 bases, J shed 3 bases, and the junction held 5 bases outside the gene matches. Germline CDR1 is LGHDT and CDR2 is YNNKEL (reference sequence). The CDR3 has 15 residues. The CDR3 loop reads CASSQEMGTDYEQYF. DNA of the CDR3: TGTGCCAGCAGCCAAGAAATGGGGACAGACTACGAGCAGTACTTC.